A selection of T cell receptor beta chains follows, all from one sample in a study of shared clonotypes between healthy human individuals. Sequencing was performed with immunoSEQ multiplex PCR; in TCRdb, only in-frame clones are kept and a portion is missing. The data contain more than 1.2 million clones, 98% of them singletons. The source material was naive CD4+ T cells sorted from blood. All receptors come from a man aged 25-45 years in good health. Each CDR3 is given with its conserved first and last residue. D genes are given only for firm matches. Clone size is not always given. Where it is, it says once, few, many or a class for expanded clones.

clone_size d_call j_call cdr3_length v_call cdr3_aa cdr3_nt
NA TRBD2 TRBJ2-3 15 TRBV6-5 CASTNLAGATDTQYF TGTGCCAGCACCAACTTAGCGGGAGCAACAGATACGCAGTATTTT
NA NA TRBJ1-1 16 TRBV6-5 CASSYVPDRFSTEAFF TGTGCCAGCAGTTACGTTCCGGACAGATTCAGCACTGAAGCTTTCTTT
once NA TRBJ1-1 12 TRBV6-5 CASRASDTEAFF TGTGCCAGCAGGGCTTCGGACACTGAAGCTTTCTTT
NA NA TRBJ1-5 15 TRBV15 CATSRDPGSNQPQHF TGTGCCACCAGCAGAGATCCTGGCAGCAATCAGCCCCAGCATTTT
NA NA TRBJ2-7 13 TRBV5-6 CASSLRRVGEQYF TGTGCCAGCAGCTTGAGGCGGGTGGGAGAGCAGTACTTC
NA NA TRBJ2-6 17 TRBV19 CASSMGPYGSGANVLTF TGTGCCAGTAGTATGGGACCCTACGGCTCTGGGGCCAACGTCCTGACTTTC
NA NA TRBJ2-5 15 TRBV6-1 CASSGPGRYQETQYF TGTGCCAGCAGTGGGCCGGGACGGTACCAAGAGACCCAGTACTTC
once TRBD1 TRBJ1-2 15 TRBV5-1 CASSAGTGVGYGYTF TGCGCCAGCAGCGCCGGGACAGGGGTAGGCTATGGCTACACCTTC
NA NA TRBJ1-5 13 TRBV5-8 CASRQLPNQPQHF TGTGCCAGCAGGCAGCTCCCCAATCAGCCCCAGCATTTT
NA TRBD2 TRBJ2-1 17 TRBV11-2 CASSSDLLAGGYHEQFF TGTGCCAGCAGCTCTGATCTACTAGCGGGAGGTTACCATGAGCAGTTCTTC
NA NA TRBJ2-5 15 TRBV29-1 CSVSVGPSKQETQYF TGCAGCGTTTCGGTCGGCCCCTCTAAACAGGAGACCCAGTACTTC
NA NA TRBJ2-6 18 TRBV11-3 CASSAGSGFRAGANVLTF TGTGCCAGCAGCGCGGGGAGCGGGTTTAGGGCTGGGGCCAACGTCCTGACTTTC
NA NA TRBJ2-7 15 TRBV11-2 CASSLEGGVSGEQYF TGTGCCAGCAGCTTAGAGGGGGGAGTGTCGGGCGAGCAGTACTTC
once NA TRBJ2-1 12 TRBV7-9 CASSLDVHEQFF TGTGCCAGCAGCTTAGACGTCCATGAGCAGTTCTTC
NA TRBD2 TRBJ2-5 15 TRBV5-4 CASSLAVGGQETQYF TGTGCCAGCAGCTTGGCCGTGGGGGGGCAAGAGACCCAGTACTTC
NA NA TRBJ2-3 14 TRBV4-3 CASSPGSRADTQYF TGCGCCAGCAGCCCCGGGTCTCGCGCAGATACGCAGTATTTT
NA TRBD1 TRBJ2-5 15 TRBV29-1 CSASPGTGGEETQYF TGCAGCGCCTCACCTGGGACAGGGGGCGAAGAGACCCAGTACTTC
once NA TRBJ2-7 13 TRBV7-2 CASSSTVTYEQYF TGTGCCAGCAGTTCGACAGTTACCTACGAGCAGTACTTC
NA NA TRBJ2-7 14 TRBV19 CASSIDRVTYEQYF TGTGCCAGTAGTATAGACAGGGTGACCTACGAGCAGTACTTC
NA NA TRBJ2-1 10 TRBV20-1 CSATYNEQFF TGCAGTGCTACCTACAATGAGCAGTTCTTC
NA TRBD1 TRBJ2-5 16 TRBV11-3 CASSNNLGTGEETQYF TGTGCCAGCAGCAATAACCTCGGGACAGGGGAAGAGACCCAGTACTTC
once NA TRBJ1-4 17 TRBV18 CASSPGAPGLTNEKLFF TGTGCCAGCTCACCGGGGGCGCCCGGATTAACTAATGAAAAACTGTTTTTT
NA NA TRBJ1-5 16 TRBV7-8 CASSSHRVLSNQPQHF TGTGCCAGCAGCAGCCACCGGGTCCTAAGCAATCAGCCCCAGCATTTT
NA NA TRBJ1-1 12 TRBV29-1 CSVEGGGTEAFF TGCAGCGTTGAAGGGGGTGGCACTGAAGCTTTCTTT
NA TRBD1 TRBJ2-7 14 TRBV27 CASSYVRGLNEQYF TGTGCCAGCAGTTACGTCAGGGGGCTCAACGAGCAGTACTTC
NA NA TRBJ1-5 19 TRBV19 CASSSAERGGSYSNQPQHF TGTGCCAGTAGTTCTGCCGAGCGGGGCGGGAGCTATAGCAATCAGCCCCAGCATTTT
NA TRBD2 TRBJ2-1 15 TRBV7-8 CASRGSGSSYNEQFF TGTGCCAGCAGGGGAAGCGGGAGTTCCTACAATGAGCAGTTCTTC
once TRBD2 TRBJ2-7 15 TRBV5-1 CASSFGAGLTYEQYF TGCGCCAGCAGCTTCGGAGCGGGACTTACGTACGAGCAGTACTTC
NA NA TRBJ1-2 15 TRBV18 CASSPPLDRIYGYTF TGTGCCAGCTCACCACCCTTAGACAGGATCTATGGCTACACCTTC
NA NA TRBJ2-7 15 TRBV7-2 CASSLVGLAPYEQYF TGTGCCAGCAGCTTAGTTGGGCTAGCCCCGTACGAGCAGTACTTC
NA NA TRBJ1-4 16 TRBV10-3 CANRHRYRRDNEKLFF TGTGCCAACCGCCATCGGTACAGACGAGATAATGAAAAACTGTTTTTT
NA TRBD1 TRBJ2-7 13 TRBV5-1 CASSPRGGPEQYF TGCGCCAGCAGCCCCCGAGGGGGCCCCGAGCAGTACTTC
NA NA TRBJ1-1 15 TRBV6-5 CASSYSSTGESEAFF TGTGCCAGCAGTTACTCGTCGACGGGGGAATCTGAAGCTTTCTTT
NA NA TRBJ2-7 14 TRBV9 CASSKTYSGYEQYF TGTGCCAGCAGCAAGACTTATTCGGGCTACGAGCAGTACTTC
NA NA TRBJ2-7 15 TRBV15 CATSSGYRVDPEQYF TGTGCCACCAGCAGTGGATACAGGGTGGACCCCGAGCAGTACTTC
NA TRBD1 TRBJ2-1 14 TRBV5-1 CASSTTTGVAEQFF TGCGCCAGCAGCACAACGACAGGGGTGGCTGAGCAGTTCTTC
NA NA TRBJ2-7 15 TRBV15 CATSRERQMRHEQYF TGTGCCACCAGCAGAGAACGACAAATGCGGCACGAGCAGTACTTC
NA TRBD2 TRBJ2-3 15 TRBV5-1 CASSFGGRSTDTQYF TGCGCCAGCAGCTTCGGCGGGAGGAGCACAGATACGCAGTATTTT
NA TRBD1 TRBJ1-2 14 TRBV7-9 CASSSRTGSYGYTF TGTGCCAGCAGCTCCAGGACAGGGAGTTATGGCTACACCTTC
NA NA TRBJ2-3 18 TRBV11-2 CASTLDLAGGWNTDTQYF TGTGCCAGCACCTTAGATTTGGCAGGAGGTTGGAACACAGATACGCAGTATTTT
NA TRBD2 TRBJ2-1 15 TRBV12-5 CASGRGLAWSNEQFF TGTGCTAGTGGCCGGGGACTAGCGTGGAGTAATGAGCAGTTCTTC
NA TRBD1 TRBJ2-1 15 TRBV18 CASSPRAGGINEQFF TGTGCCAGCTCACCAAGGGCAGGGGGCATTAATGAGCAGTTCTTC
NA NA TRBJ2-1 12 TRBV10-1 CASSDTDSEQFF TGCGCCAGCAGTGATACAGACAGTGAGCAGTTCTTC
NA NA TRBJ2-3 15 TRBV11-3 CASSLTGAPTDTQYF TGTGCCAGCAGCTTGACCGGGGCCCCCACAGATACGCAGTATTTT
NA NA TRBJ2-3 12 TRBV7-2 CASSEPTDTQYF TGTGCCAGCAGCGAACCGACAGATACGCAGTATTTT
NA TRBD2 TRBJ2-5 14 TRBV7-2 CASSSSGLVGTQYF TGTGCCAGCAGCTCCTCGGGACTAGTAGGGACCCAGTACTTC
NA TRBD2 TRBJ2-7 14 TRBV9 CASSPLGLAGEQYF TGTGCCAGCAGCCCCCTGGGACTAGCGGGAGAGCAGTACTTC
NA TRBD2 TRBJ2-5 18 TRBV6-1 CASSDRTSGRAGGETQYF TGTGCCAGCAGTGATCGGACTAGCGGGAGGGCGGGTGGAGAGACCCAGTACTTC